This T cell receptor beta chain was documented in a study of long-term antiretroviral therapy in people with HIV. Across the whole study: There is a gap of about a decade between the earliest samples and the later 2015 immediate-ART recommendation. Broader study findings: Post-treatment diversity went higher with ART but stayed below transplant donor controls.

V shed 1 base, J shed 0 bases, and the junction held 6 bases outside the gene matches. The CDR3 covers 16 residues. Germline-derived CDR1 and CDR2 are LGHNA and YSLEER. A remark on this clone: Its antigen is as yet unknown.

A v3.0 immunoSEQ assay was performed at survey level. The protocol was immunoSEQ multiplex PCR, while the TCRdb copy is restricted to in-frame clones and leaves out a portion. The repertoire holds roughly 33,000 clones, around 97% seen once, with about 2.9% in the top ten. The V and J genes are TRBV4-3 and TRBJ2-7, with 7 bases identical to TRBD2. Sequencing used unsorted PBMCs, obtained 6.9 years after starting antiretroviral therapy. The TCR originated in a man aged 25 to 45 with HIV. CDR3 sequence (DNA): TGCGCCAGCAGCCAAGCGAGTAGCGGGTACTCCTACGAGCAGTACTTC. This translates into CASSQASSGYSYEQYF.